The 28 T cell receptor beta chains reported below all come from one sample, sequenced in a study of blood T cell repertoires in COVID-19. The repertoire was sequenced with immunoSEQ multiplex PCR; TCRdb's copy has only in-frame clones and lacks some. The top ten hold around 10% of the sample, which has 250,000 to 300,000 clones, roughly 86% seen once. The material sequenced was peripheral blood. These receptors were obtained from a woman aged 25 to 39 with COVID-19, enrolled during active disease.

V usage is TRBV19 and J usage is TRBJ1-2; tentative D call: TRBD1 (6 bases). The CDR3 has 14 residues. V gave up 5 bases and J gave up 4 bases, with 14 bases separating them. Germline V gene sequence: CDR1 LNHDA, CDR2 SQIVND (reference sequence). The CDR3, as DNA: TGTGCCAGTAGTCCAACGGGGGGCTCCTATGGCTACACCTTC. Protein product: CASSPTGGSYGYTF. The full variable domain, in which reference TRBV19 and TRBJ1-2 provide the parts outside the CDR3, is DGGITQSPKYLFRKEGQNVTLSCEQNLNHDAMYWYRQDPGQGLRLIYYSQIVNDFQKGDIAEGYSVSREKKESFPLTVTSAQKNPTAFYLCASSPTGGSYGYTFGSGTRLTVV.

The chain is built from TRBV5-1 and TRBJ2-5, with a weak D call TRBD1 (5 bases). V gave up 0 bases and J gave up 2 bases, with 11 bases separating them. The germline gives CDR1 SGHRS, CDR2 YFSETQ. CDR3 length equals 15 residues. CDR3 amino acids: CASSLGWGSQETQYF. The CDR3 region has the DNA TGCGCCAGCAGCTTGGGTTGGGGCAGTCAAGAGACCCAGTACTTC.

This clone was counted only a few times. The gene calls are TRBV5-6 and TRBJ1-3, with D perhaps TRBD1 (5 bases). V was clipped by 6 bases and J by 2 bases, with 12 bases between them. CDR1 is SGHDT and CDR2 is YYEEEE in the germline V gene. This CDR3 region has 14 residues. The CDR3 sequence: CASKLGRAGNTIYF. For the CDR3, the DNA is TGTGCCAGCAAGCTCGGCAGGGCTGGAAACACCATATATTTT.

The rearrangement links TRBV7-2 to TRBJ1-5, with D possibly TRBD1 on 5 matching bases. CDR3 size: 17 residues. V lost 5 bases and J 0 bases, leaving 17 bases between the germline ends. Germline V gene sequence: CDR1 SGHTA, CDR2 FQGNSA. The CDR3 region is CASSIEDIWYSNQPQHF. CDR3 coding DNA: TGTGCCAGCAGCATAGAGGACATATGGTATAGCAATCAGCCCCAGCATTTT.

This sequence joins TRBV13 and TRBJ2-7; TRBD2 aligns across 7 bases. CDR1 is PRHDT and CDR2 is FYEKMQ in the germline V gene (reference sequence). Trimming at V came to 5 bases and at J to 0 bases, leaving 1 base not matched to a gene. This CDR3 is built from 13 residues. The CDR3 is CASSGGDSYEQYF. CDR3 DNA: TGTGCCAGCAGCGGGGGGGACTCCTACGAGCAGTACTTC.

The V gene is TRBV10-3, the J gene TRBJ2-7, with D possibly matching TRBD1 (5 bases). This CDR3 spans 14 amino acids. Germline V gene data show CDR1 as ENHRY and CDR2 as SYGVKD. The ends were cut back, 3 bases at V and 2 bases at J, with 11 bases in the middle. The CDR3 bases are TGTGCCATCAGTGAATCTGGCAGGGCCTACGAGCAGTACTTC. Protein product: CAISESGRAYEQYF.

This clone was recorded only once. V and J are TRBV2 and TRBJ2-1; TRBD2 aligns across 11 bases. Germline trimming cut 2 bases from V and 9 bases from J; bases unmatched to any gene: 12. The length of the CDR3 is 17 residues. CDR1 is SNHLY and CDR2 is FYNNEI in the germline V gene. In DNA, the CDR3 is TGTGCCAGCAGTGAACCGCGTAATAGCGGGGGGGCGGTTGAGCAGTTCTTC. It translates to CASSEPRNSGGAVEQFF.

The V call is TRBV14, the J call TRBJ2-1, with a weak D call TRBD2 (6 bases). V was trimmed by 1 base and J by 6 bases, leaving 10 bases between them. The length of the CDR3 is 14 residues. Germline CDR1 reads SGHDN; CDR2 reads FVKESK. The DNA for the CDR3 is TGTGCCAGCAGCCAAGGGCCGGGAGCCAATGAGCAGTTCTTC. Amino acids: CASSQGPGANEQFF.

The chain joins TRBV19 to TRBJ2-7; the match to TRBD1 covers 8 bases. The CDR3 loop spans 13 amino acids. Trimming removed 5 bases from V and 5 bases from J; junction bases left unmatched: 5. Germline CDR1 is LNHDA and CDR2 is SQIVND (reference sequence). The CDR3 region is CASSYSRGHEQYF. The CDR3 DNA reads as TGTGCCAGTAGTTATTCCAGGGGGCACGAGCAGTACTTC.

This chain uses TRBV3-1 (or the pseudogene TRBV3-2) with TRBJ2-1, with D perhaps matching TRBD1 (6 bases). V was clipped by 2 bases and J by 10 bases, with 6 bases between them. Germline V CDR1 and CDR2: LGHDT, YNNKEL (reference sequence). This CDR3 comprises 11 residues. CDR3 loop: CASSQTGEQFF. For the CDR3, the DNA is TGTGCCAGCAGCCAAACAGGGGAGCAGTTCTTC.

CDR3 DNA: TGTGCCCACCCAGGGAAGGGAAAGTCGGAAACTGAAGCTTTCTTT. Amino acid sequence: CAHPGKGKSETEAFF. The chain has TRBV2 and TRBJ1-1; maybe TRBD1 (5 bases). Germline V lookup: CDR1 SNHLY, CDR2 FYNNEI. Trimming left V 11 bases short and J 5 bases short, with 24 bases between. The CDR3 is 15 amino acids.

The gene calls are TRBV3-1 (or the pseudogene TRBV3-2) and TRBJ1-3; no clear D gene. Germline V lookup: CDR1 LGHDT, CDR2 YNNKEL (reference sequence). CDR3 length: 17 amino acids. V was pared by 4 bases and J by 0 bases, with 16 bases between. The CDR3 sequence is CASSRVKDTLSGNTIYF. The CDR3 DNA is TGTGCCAGCAGCCGTGTAAAAGACACACTCTCTGGAAACACCATATATTTT.

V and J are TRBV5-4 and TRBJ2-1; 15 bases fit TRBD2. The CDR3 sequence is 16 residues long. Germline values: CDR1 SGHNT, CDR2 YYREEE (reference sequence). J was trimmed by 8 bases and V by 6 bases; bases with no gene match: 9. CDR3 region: CASILGTSGGIDEQFF. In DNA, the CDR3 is TGTGCCAGCATCCTTGGGACTAGCGGGGGGATCGATGAGCAGTTCTTC.

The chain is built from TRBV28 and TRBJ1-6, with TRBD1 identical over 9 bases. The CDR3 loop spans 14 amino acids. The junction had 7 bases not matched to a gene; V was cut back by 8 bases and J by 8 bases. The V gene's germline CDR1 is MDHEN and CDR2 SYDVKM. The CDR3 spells CASAPGTGYSPLHF. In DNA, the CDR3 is TGTGCCAGCGCCCCCGGGACAGGGTATTCACCCCTCCACTTT.

The CDR3, as DNA: TGCAGCGTTGCGGGACTAGCGGGGAATACCTACGAGCAGTACTTC. Its translation: CSVAGLAGNTYEQYF. The chain couples TRBV29-1 to TRBJ2-7; 13 nucleotides line up with TRBD2. Germline loops: CDR1 SQVTM, CDR2 ANQGSEA. The CDR3 length is 15 residues. The J segment lost 2 bases and the V segment lost 4 bases, leaving 5 bases of the junction unmatched.

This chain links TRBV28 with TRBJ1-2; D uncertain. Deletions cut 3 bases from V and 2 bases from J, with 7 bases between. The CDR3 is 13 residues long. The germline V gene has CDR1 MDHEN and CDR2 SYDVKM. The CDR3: CASSLWQNYGYTF. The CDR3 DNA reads TGTGCCAGCAGTTTGTGGCAGAACTATGGCTACACCTTC.

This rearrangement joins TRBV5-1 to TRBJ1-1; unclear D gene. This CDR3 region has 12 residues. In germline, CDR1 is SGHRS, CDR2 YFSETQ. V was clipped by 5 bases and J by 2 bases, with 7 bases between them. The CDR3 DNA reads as TGCGCCAGCAGTTTAACAAACACTGAAGCTTTCTTT. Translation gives CASSLTNTEAFF.

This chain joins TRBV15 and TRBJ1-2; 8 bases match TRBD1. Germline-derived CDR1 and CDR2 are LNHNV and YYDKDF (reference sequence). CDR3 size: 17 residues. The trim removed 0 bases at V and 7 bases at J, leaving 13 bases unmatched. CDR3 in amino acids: CATSREILATGDFGYTF. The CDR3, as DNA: TGTGCCACCAGCAGAGAAATTCTTGCGACAGGGGATTTTGGCTACACCTTC.

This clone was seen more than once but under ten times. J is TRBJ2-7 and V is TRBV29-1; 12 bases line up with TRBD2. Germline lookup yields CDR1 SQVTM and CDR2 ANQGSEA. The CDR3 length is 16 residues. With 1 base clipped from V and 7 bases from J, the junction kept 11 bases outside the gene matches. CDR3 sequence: CSVEVTSGGLPGEQYF. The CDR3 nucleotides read TGCAGCGTTGAAGTGACTAGCGGGGGTTTACCGGGAGAGCAGTACTTC.

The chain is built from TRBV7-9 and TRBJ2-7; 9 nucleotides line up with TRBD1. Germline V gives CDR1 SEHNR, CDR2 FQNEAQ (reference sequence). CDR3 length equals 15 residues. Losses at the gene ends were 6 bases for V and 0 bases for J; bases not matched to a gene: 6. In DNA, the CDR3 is TGTGCCAGCAGGCTAAAGACAGGGGGCTCCTACGAGCAGTACTTC. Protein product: CASRLKTGGSYEQYF.

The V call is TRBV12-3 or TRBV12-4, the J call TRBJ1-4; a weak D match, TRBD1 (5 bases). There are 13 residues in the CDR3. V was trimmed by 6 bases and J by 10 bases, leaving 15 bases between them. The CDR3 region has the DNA TGTGCCAGCAGACTTACGGGGGGTCGAAAACTGTTTTTT. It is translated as CASRLTGGRKLFF.

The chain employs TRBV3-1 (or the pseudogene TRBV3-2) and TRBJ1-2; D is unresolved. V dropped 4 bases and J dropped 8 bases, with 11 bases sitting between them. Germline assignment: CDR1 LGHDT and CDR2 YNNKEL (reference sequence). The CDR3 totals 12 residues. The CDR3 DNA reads TGTGCCAGCAGCCTCAATGCTCAGGGCTACACCTTC. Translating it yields CASSLNAQGYTF.

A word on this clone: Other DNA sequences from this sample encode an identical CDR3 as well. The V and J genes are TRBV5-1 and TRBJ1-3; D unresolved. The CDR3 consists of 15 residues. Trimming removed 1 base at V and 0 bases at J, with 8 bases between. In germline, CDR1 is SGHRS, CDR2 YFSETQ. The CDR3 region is CASSLLADSGNTIYF. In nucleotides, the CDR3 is TGCGCCAGCAGCTTGTTGGCAGACTCTGGAAACACCATATATTTT.

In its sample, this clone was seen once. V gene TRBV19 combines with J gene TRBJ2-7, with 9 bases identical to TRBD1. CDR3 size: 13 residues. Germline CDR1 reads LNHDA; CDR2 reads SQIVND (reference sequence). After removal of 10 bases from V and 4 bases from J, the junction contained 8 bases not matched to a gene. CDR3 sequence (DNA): TGTGCCACCGCGACAGGGGGAGAATACGAGCAGTACTTC. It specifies CATATGGEYEQYF.

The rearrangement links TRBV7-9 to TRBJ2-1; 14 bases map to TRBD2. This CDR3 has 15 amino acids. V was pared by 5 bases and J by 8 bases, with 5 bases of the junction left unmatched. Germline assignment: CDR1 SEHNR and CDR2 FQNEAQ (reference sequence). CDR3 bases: TGTGCCAGCAGCAACCCGGGACTAGCGGGGGATGAGCAGTTCTTC. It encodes CASSNPGLAGDEQFF.

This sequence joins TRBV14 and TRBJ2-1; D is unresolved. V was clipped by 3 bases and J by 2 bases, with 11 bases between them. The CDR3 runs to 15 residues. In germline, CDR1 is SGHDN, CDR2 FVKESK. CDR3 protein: CASSHFRVPYNEQFF. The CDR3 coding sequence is TGTGCCAGCAGCCACTTCCGCGTCCCCTACAATGAGCAGTTCTTC.

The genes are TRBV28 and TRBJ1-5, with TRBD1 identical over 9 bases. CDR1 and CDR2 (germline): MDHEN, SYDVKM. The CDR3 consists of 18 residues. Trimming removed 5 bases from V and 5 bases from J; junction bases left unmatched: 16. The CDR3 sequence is CASSTYRGRGGMDQPQHF. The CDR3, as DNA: TGTGCCAGCAGTACCTACAGGGGGCGCGGGGGGATGGATCAGCCCCAGCATTTT. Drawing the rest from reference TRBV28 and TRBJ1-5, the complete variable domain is DVKVTQSSRYLVKRTGEKVFLECVQDMDHENMFWYRQDPGLGLRLIYFSYDVKMKEKGDIPEGYSVSREKKERFSLILESASTNQTSMYLCASSTYRGRGGMDQPQHFGDGTRLSIL.

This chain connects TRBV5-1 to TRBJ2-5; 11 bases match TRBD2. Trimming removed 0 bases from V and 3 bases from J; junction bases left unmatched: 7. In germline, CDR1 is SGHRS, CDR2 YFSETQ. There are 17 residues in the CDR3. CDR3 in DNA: TGCGCCAGCAGCTTGGAACCTAGCGGGGGGACGGAAGAGACCCAGTACTTC. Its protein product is CASSLEPSGGTEETQYF. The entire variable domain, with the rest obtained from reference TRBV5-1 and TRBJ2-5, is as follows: KAGVTQTPRYLIKTRGQQVTLSCSPISGHRSVSWYQQTPGQGLQFLFEYFSETQRNKGNFPGRFSGRQFSNSRSEMNVSTLELGDSALYLCASSLEPSGGTEETQYFGPGTRLLVL.